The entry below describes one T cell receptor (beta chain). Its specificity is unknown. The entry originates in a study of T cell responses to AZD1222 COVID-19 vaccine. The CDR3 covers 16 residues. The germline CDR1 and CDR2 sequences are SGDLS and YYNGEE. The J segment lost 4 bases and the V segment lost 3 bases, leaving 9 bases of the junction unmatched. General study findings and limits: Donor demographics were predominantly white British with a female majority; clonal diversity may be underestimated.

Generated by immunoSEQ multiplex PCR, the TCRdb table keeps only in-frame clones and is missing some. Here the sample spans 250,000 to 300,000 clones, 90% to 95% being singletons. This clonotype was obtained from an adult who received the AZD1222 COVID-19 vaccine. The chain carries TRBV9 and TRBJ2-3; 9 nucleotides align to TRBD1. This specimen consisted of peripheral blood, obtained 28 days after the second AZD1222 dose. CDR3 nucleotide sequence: TGTGCCAGCAGCGCCTACGGGACAGGGTCCCCAGATACGCAGTATTTT. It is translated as CASSAYGTGSPDTQYF.